Following are 30 T cell receptor beta chains from one sample sequenced in a study of blood T cell repertoires in COVID-19. The assay was immunoSEQ multiplex PCR, and TCRdb's table has in-frame clones only and misses some. The sample lists tens of thousands of clones; 86% were seen once. Input material: peripheral blood. Receptors were obtained from a woman older than 75 with acute or convalescent COVID-19.

The rearrangement joins TRBV4-1 to TRBJ2-2; 9 bases match TRBD1. Germline values: CDR1 MGHRA, CDR2 YSYEKL. V shed 1 base and J 7 bases; nucleotides not matched to a gene: 7. The length of the CDR3 is 16 residues. The CDR3 reads CASSQVWTGEDGELFF. The DNA for the CDR3 is TGCGCCAGCAGCCAAGTATGGACAGGGGAGGACGGGGAGCTGTTTTTT.

In nucleotides, the CDR3 is TGTGCCACCAGCAGAGCCCTGAACACCGGGGAGCTGTTTTTT. This translates into CATSRALNTGELFF. The chain uses TRBV15 and TRBJ2-2; D gene ambiguous. V lost 1 base and J lost 1, with 4 bases in between. CDR3 length: 14 residues. Germline V gene sequence: CDR1 LNHNV, CDR2 YYDKDF (reference sequence). The full variable domain, with the rest looked up from reference TRBV15 and TRBJ2-2, is DAMVIQNPRYQVTQFGKPVTLSCSQTLNHNVMYWYQQKSSQAPKLLFHYYDKDFNNEADTPDNFQSRRPNTSFCFLDIRSPGLGDTAMYLCATSRALNTGELFFGEGSRLTVL.

The gene calls are TRBV2 and TRBJ1-2; 8 nucleotides line up with TRBD1. From germline, CDR1 is SNHLY and CDR2 FYNNEI. CDR3 size: 15 residues. The V gene end was trimmed by 2 bases and the J gene end by 5 bases; junction bases not matched to a gene: 7. In DNA, the CDR3 is TGTGCCAGCAGTGAACTAGGACAGGGAAAGTATGGCTACACCTTC. Encoded protein: CASSELGQGKYGYTF. The complete variable domain, with remaining parts taken from reference TRBV2 and TRBJ1-2, reads EPEVTQTPSHQVTQMGQEVILRCVPISNHLYFYWYRQILGQKVEFLVSFYNNEISEKSEIFDDQFSVERPDGSNFTLKIRSTKLEDSAMYFCASSELGQGKYGYTFGSGTRLTVV.

The chain couples TRBV7-9 to TRBJ1-4, with 8 bases fitting TRBD1. Per germline, CDR1 SEHNR and CDR2 FQNEAQ (reference sequence). Germline trimming cut 2 bases from V and 5 bases from J; bases unmatched to any gene: 4. The CDR3 contains 15 residues. CDR3 nucleotides: TGTGCCAGCAGCTTATGGGGGGACAGGAATGAAAAACTGTTTTTT. It translates to CASSLWGDRNEKLFF.

The chain has TRBV5-1 and TRBJ1-4; a weak D match, TRBD1 (5 bases). This CDR3 is built from 16 residues. CDR1 and CDR2 (germline): SGHRS, YFSETQ. V lost 3 bases, J lost 3 bases, and 15 bases lay in between. The CDR3 protein is CASSSGRAGANEKLFF. The CDR3 DNA sequence: TGCGCCAGCAGCTCTGGCCGGGCGGGGGCTAATGAAAAACTGTTTTTT.

The chain recombines TRBV7-9 with TRBJ2-7; possibly TRBD1 or TRBD2 for D (7 bases each). The germline CDR1 and CDR2 sequences are SEHNR and FQNEAQ (reference sequence). Trimming stripped 8 bases from V and 0 bases from J, with 14 bases between. This CDR3 has 14 amino acids. CDR3 loop: CASCRGGSSYEQYF. The CDR3 bases are TGTGCCAGCTGCAGGGGGGGCAGCTCCTACGAGCAGTACTTC.

The genes are TRBV12-5 and TRBJ1-2, with D tentatively TRBD1 (6 bases). Germline V lookup: CDR1 LGHNT, CDR2 FRNRAP. The CDR3 contains 14 residues. V lost 0 bases and J lost 7, with 12 bases in between. CDR3 residues: CASGLVGAGGGYTF. The CDR3 nucleotides read TGTGCTAGTGGTTTGGTGGGGGCAGGCGGTGGCTACACCTTC.

The chain recombines TRBV3-1 (or the pseudogene TRBV3-2) with TRBJ2-7, with a weak D call TRBD1 (5 bases). The germline CDR1 and CDR2 sequences are LGHDT and YNNKEL (reference sequence). The CDR3 runs 15 residues. V was pared by 4 bases and J by 0 bases, with 13 bases between. CDR3 DNA: TGTGCCAGCAGCCGTGGGGCGGCAGTCTCCTACGAGCAGTACTTC. Translating gives CASSRGAAVSYEQYF.

The chain joins TRBV12-3 or TRBV12-4 to TRBJ1-5; D perhaps matches TRBD1 (5 bases). V shed 3 bases and J shed 6 bases, with 9 bases lying between them. CDR3 length: 13 residues. For the CDR3, the DNA is TGTGCCAGCAGTTTGGGGGGGGGTCAGCCCCAGCATTTT. Its translation: CASSLGGGQPQHF.

The V and J genes are TRBV25-1 and TRBJ1-3; tentatively, D is TRBD1 (6 bases). CDR1 and CDR2 (germline): MGHDK, SYGVNS. Trimming pared 5 bases from V and 3 bases from J, leaving 23 bases between. The CDR3 runs to 18 residues. CDR3 sequence (DNA): TGTGCCAGCAGTCTTCCCTGGGGGGGGCCGGATGATGGAAACACCATATATTTT. Translation gives CASSLPWGGPDDGNTIYF.

The count of this clone is one. The genes are TRBV19 and TRBJ1-5; the match to TRBD1 covers 7 bases. Germline trimming cut 8 bases from V and 4 bases from J; bases unmatched to any gene: 2. CDR3 length: 12 residues. CDR1 is LNHDA and CDR2 is SQIVND in the germline V gene (reference sequence). CDR3 sequence (DNA): TGTGCCAGTGTGACAGGGAATCAGCCCCAGCATTTT. Translation gives CASVTGNQPQHF. The full variable domain, its missing parts supplied by reference TRBV19 and TRBJ1-5, is DGGITQSPKYLFRKEGQNVTLSCEQNLNHDAMYWYRQDPGQGLRLIYYSQIVNDFQKGDIAEGYSVSREKKESFPLTVTSAQKNPTAFYLCASVTGNQPQHFGDGTRLSIL.

This sequence joins TRBV3-1 (or the pseudogene TRBV3-2) and TRBJ1-2; possibly TRBD1 for D (5 bases). Germline V gives CDR1 LGHDT, CDR2 YNNKEL (reference sequence). The CDR3 has 13 amino acids. Trimming stripped 3 bases from V and 5 bases from J, with 10 bases between. CDR3 residues: CASSQRSGYGYTF. The CDR3 DNA reads as TGTGCCAGCAGCCAGAGGTCAGGGTATGGCTACACCTTC.

There are a few counts of this clone. The chain joins TRBV6-6 to TRBJ1-6, with 11 nucleotides matching TRBD1. V dropped 7 bases and J dropped 10; count of bases not matched to a gene: 3. The CDR3 covers 13 residues. Germline CDR1 reads MNHNY; CDR2 reads SVGAGI (reference sequence). The CDR3 DNA sequence: TGTGCCAGCACGGGACAGGGGGAGTCACCCCTCCACTTT. It is translated as CASTGQGESPLHF.

The gene calls are TRBV2 and TRBJ1-6, with 8 bases fitting TRBD1. The CDR3 has 13 residues. Trimming took 8 bases from V and 6 from J; bases not matched to a gene: 3. The germline V gene has CDR1 SNHLY and CDR2 FYNNEI. The CDR3 nucleotides are TGTGCCAGCCAGGGGGCAGGTAATTCACCCCTCCACTTT. Its protein product is CASQGAGNSPLHF.

CDR3 residues: CASSDRTYEQYF. The CDR3 nucleotides read TGTGCCAGCAGTGACAGGACCTACGAGCAGTACTTC. J is TRBJ2-7 and V is TRBV2; no clear D. Per the germline V gene, CDR1 is SNHLY and CDR2 is FYNNEI. The CDR3 covers 12 residues. V lost 3 bases to trimming and J lost 2 bases, with 5 bases between them.

This chain joins TRBV27 and TRBJ1-1; weak D call: TRBD1 (5 bases). The V and J ends lost 3 bases and 0 bases respectively, with 20 bases between them. Germline V gene lookup returns CDR1 MNHEY and CDR2 SMNVEV (reference sequence). This CDR3 has 18 amino acids. The CDR3 loop reads CASSLKGAGSFLNTEAFF. The CDR3 nucleotides are TGTGCCAGCAGTTTGAAGGGCGCAGGGTCCTTCTTGAACACTGAAGCTTTCTTT.

The V and J genes are TRBV2 and TRBJ1-5; 9 bases match TRBD1. Trimming at V came to 7 bases and at J to 4 bases, leaving 8 bases not matched to a gene. This CDR3 spans 15 amino acids. Looked up from germline, CDR1 is SNHLY and CDR2 is FYNNEI. CDR3 sequence (DNA): TGTGCCAGCAAGGGACAGGGAGTATCAAATCAGCCCCAGCATTTT. Its protein is CASKGQGVSNQPQHF.

V gene TRBV15 combines with J gene TRBJ1-4; D is possibly TRBD1 (6 bases). The CDR3 contains 15 residues. Trimming removed 0 bases from V and 9 bases from J, with 14 bases in between. Germline CDR1 reads LNHNV; CDR2 reads YYDKDF (reference sequence). CDR3 in DNA: TGTGCCACCAGCAGAGAATTCGGGGGGCGGAAAAAACTGTTTTTT. This encodes CATSREFGGRKKLFF.

The rearrangement uses TRBV5-1 and TRBJ1-2; D remains unclear. The CDR3 spans 14 residues. CDR1 and CDR2 (germline): SGHRS, YFSETQ. Trimming cost V 6 bases and J 4 bases, with 16 bases left between them. CDR3 loop: CASTSDGGLYGYTF. The DNA of the CDR3 is TGCGCCAGCACCTCCGACGGTGGGCTCTATGGCTACACCTTC.

The rearrangement uses TRBV15 and TRBJ2-7; 9 bases match TRBD1. Germline lookup yields CDR1 LNHNV and CDR2 YYDKDF (reference sequence). Trimming removed 5 bases from V and 3 bases from J; junction bases left unmatched: 8. This CDR3 has 15 residues. CDR3: CATSEPGQGDYEQYF. The CDR3 DNA reads as TGTGCCACCAGCGAACCGGGACAGGGAGACTACGAGCAGTACTTC. Full variable domain (remainder filled in from reference TRBV15 and TRBJ2-7): DAMVIQNPRYQVTQFGKPVTLSCSQTLNHNVMYWYQQKSSQAPKLLFHYYDKDFNNEADTPDNFQSRRPNTSFCFLDIRSPGLGDTAMYLCATSEPGQGDYEQYFGPGTRLTVT.

V usage is TRBV10-2 and J usage is TRBJ1-6, with a weak D call TRBD1 (5 bases). The germline gives CDR1 WSHSY, CDR2 SAAADI. This CDR3 spans 15 amino acids. The V end was cut by 3 bases, the J end by 6 bases, with 12 bases between. CDR3 sequence reads: CASSDLGLSNSPLHF. In DNA form, the CDR3 reads TGCGCCAGCAGTGACTTGGGACTTAGTAATTCACCCCTCCACTTT.

This clone was detected once. The chain recombines TRBV6-2 or TRBV6-3 with TRBJ1-6; D uncertain. This CDR3 is 17 amino acids long. The V gene lost 2 bases and the J gene lost 0 bases, with 11 bases spanning the gap. Germline V CDR1 and CDR2: MNHEY, SVGEGT. The CDR3 is CASSYRTGSSYNSPLHF. Here the CDR3 DNA reads TGTGCCAGCAGTTACCGGACGGGGAGCTCCTATAATTCACCCCTCCACTTT.

This clone rates as medium-sized. This chain uses TRBV30 with TRBJ2-3, with D possibly being TRBD1 (5 bases). V shed 2 bases and J shed 3 bases, with 12 bases lying between them. The CDR3 length is 14 residues. The germline V gene has CDR1 GTSNPN and CDR2 SVGIG (reference sequence). The CDR3 spells CAWSPQGWTDTQYF. The CDR3 region has the DNA TGTGCCTGGAGTCCCCAGGGTTGGACAGATACGCAGTATTTT.

This clone turned up a few times. The V gene is TRBV9, the J gene TRBJ1-3; no firm D call. Germline lookup yields CDR1 SGDLS and CDR2 YYNGEE. The ends were cut back, 4 bases at V and 0 bases at J, with 14 bases in the middle. This CDR3 contains 16 residues. CDR3 DNA: TGTGCCAGCAGCCCGCTAGACCGTGGCTCTGGAAACACCATATATTTT. Encoded protein: CASSPLDRGSGNTIYF. Using reference TRBV9 and TRBJ1-3 for the parts outside the CDR3, the full variable domain is DSGVTQTPKHLITATGQRVTLRCSPRSGDLSVYWYQQSLDQGLQFLIQYYNGEERAKGNILERFSAQQFPDLHSELNLSSLELGDSALYFCASSPLDRGSGNTIYFGEGSWLTVV.

The chain has TRBV7-2 and TRBJ1-1, with TRBD1 as a possible D gene (6 bases). CDR1 SGHTA and CDR2 FQGNSA come from the germline V gene. Trimming took 3 bases from V and 7 from J, leaving 12 bases between them. The CDR3 extends over 13 amino acids. CDR3 protein: CASSFRQALEAFF. For the CDR3, the DNA is TGTGCCAGCAGCTTCCGACAGGCCCTTGAAGCTTTCTTT.

This clone was recorded only once. The gene calls are TRBV5-4 and TRBJ1-2; D is possibly TRBD1 (5 bases). The ends were cut back, 4 bases at V and 4 bases at J, with 8 bases in the middle. In germline, CDR1 is SGHNT, CDR2 YYREEE (reference sequence). The CDR3 has 12 amino acids. Here the CDR3 DNA reads TGTGCCAGCAGCCCGGACACCTATGGCTACACCTTC. Residues: CASSPDTYGYTF.

The count of this clone is one. This chain connects TRBV11-3 to TRBJ2-7; maybe TRBD2 (7 bases). Per germline, CDR1 SGHNT and CDR2 YENEEA. Trimming left V 1 base short and J 0 bases short, with 13 bases between. There are 16 residues in the CDR3. The CDR3 sequence: CASSLGGGDSSYEQYF. CDR3 DNA: TGTGCCAGCAGCTTAGGGGGGGGCGACAGCTCCTACGAGCAGTACTTC.

The chain carries TRBV30 and TRBJ1-2, with a tentative D call TRBD1 (5 bases). The length of the CDR3 is 15 residues. V was cut by 8 bases and J by 3 bases, with 22 bases left in between. CDR1 is GTSNPN and CDR2 is SVGIG in the germline V gene (reference sequence). The CDR3 spells CARANLRGADYGYTF. DNA for the CDR3: TGTGCCCGCGCTAACCTTAGGGGCGCGGACTATGGCTACACCTTC.

The chain couples TRBV12-3 or TRBV12-4 to TRBJ1-1; 8 bases match TRBD1. With 11 bases clipped from V and 1 base from J, the junction kept 3 bases outside the gene matches. The CDR3 has 12 amino acids. The CDR3 DNA reads as TGTGCCGGCGGACAGGGGAACACTGAAGCTTTCTTT. Translating gives CAGGQGNTEAFF.

The V and J genes are TRBV18 and TRBJ2-5; 7 nucleotides line up with TRBD1. J lost 2 bases, V lost 4 bases, and 1 base had no gene match. CDR1 and CDR2 (germline): KGHSH, LQKENI. CDR3 length: 13 residues. The chain's CDR3 is CASSQGQQETQYF. DNA for the CDR3: TGTGCCAGCTCACAGGGACAGCAAGAGACCCAGTACTTC.